This is a list of T cell receptor beta chains from one sample in a study of T-cell reconstitution after alpha-beta-depleted transplantation in children. Each CDR3 protein gets one entry after TCRdb re-called the PCR reads with MiXCR. The profile shows about 500,000 distinct CDR3 sequences, over 25% of them singletons. The material was PBMCs from the stem cell graft donor, obtained from the stem cell graft. All receptors come from a human donor who donated a stem cell graft to a child with aplastic anemia. CDR3s include the opening cysteine and the closing phenylalanine or tryptophan. Fields, in order: V gene, CDR3 length, CDR3 protein.

v_call: TRBV15; cdr3_length: 14; cdr3_aa: CATSREGEGTEAFF
v_call: TRBV12-3/TRBV12-4; cdr3_length: 13; cdr3_aa: CASSRSGVGGYTF
v_call: TRBV12-3/TRBV12-4; cdr3_length: 14; cdr3_aa: CASSSLGRPTEAFF
v_call: TRBV6-5; cdr3_length: 15; cdr3_aa: CASSYSRSGPGELFF
v_call: TRBV30; cdr3_length: 14; cdr3_aa: CAWSPGLTGNTIYF
v_call: TRBV12-3/TRBV12-4; cdr3_length: 16; cdr3_aa: CASSFLGGQGNQPQHF
v_call: TRBV19; cdr3_length: 17; cdr3_aa: CASRTTSRGKSNQPQHF
v_call: TRBV10-3; cdr3_length: 16; cdr3_aa: CAISEGTSGRGNEQFF
v_call: TRBV20-1; cdr3_length: 16; cdr3_aa: CSARDRAAPSRWPQHF
v_call: TRBV7-9; cdr3_length: 13; cdr3_aa: CASSFESNEKLFF
v_call: TRBV4-3; cdr3_length: 18; cdr3_aa: CASSQDGSGRSSYNEQFF
v_call: TRBV15; cdr3_length: 12; cdr3_aa: CATSRETDTQYF
v_call: TRBV28; cdr3_length: 15; cdr3_aa: CASSLLGKAYNEQFF
v_call: TRBV7-2; cdr3_length: 13; cdr3_aa: CASSFGGGQGYTF
v_call: TRBV20-1; cdr3_length: 18; cdr3_aa: CSARGSSGRGELGNEQFF
v_call: TRBV7-9; cdr3_length: 13; cdr3_aa: CASRQGFGDTQYF
v_call: TRBV11-1; cdr3_length: 16; cdr3_aa: CASSARIAGHNNEQFF
v_call: TRBV6-5; cdr3_length: 12; cdr3_aa: CASTTGAGELFF
v_call: TRBV20-1; cdr3_length: 16; cdr3_aa: CSARGPGGPITGELFF
v_call: TRBV12-3/TRBV12-4; cdr3_length: 12; cdr3_aa: CASSLTRGEQFF
v_call: TRBV30; cdr3_length: 8; cdr3_aa: CARDGYTF
v_call: TRBV11-2; cdr3_length: 20; cdr3_aa: CASSFSWRLAGPTPDNEQFF
v_call: TRBV5-1; cdr3_length: 13; cdr3_aa: CASSLSQNEKLFF
v_call: TRBV7-2; cdr3_length: 14; cdr3_aa: CASSIGDDTDTQYF
v_call: TRBV20-1; cdr3_length: 16; cdr3_aa: CSARAPSRTEDQPQHF
v_call: TRBV7-2; cdr3_length: 12; cdr3_aa: CASSLDRWQAFF
v_call: TRBV19; cdr3_length: 16; cdr3_aa: CASREVGTSGAYEQFF
v_call: TRBV5-1; cdr3_length: 15; cdr3_aa: CASSFDRGWTDTQYF
v_call: TRBV5-4; cdr3_length: 15; cdr3_aa: CASSLDRLSSYEQYF
v_call: TRBV6-2/TRBV6-3; cdr3_length: 15; cdr3_aa: CASSYAGVRGDTQYF
v_call: TRBV28; cdr3_length: 15; cdr3_aa: CASSLSGGSSYEQYF
v_call: TRBV25-1; cdr3_length: 16; cdr3_aa: CASSESGGSFYNEQFF
v_call: TRBV19; cdr3_length: 14; cdr3_aa: CASSIEGLDTEAFF
v_call: TRBV7-2; cdr3_length: 12; cdr3_aa: CASSSYNNEQFF
v_call: TRBV7-2; cdr3_length: 14; cdr3_aa: CASSPDRGSYEQYF
v_call: TRBV9; cdr3_length: 17; cdr3_aa: CASSVPGRGPSTDTQYF
v_call: TRBV6-1; cdr3_length: 15; cdr3_aa: CASSEARSGEGTQYF
v_call: TRBV14; cdr3_length: 15; cdr3_aa: CASSQGTVFTGELFF
v_call: TRBV6-2/TRBV6-3; cdr3_length: 15; cdr3_aa: CASSLWNGLQETQYF
v_call: TRBV6-1; cdr3_length: 14; cdr3_aa: CASGGAGGANVLTF
v_call: TRBV11-2; cdr3_length: 17; cdr3_aa: CASSLEPQGARNNEQFF
v_call: TRBV6-1; cdr3_length: 16; cdr3_aa: CASRPNSGRTNNEQFF
v_call: TRBV29-1; cdr3_length: 14; cdr3_aa: CSVEGWTGEETQYF
v_call: TRBV4-1; cdr3_length: 16; cdr3_aa: CASSQTGTGLLYEQYF